This T cell receptor (beta chain) was profiled in a study of T cells after yellow fever vaccination. Whole-study context: When fractions had low cell numbers, they were prepared with SMART-Seq v4 Ultra Low Input.

Worth noting for this clonotype: Its antigen remains unidentified.

The CDR3 extends over 16 amino acids. CDR1 and CDR2 (germline): SGHTA, FQGTGA. V lost 5 bases and J lost 1; bases outside the gene matches: 8. Study conclusions and caveats: Once the booster was given, most primary-vaccination clones reappeared, at around 96% for CD4 and 88% for CD8.

They built TCR cDNA with 5'RACE template switching, a step that put in a universal primer site and UMIs. TCRdb reprocessed the 5' RACE reads with MiXCR, giving one entry per CDR3 protein. The sample lists about 300,000 distinct CDR3 sequences, approximately 10% occurring once. The receptor was isolated from a man in his late teens or twenties who received the YFV17D yellow fever vaccine. V gene TRBV7-3 combines with J gene TRBJ2-5; 9 positions match TRBD1. This material consisted of CD4+ T cells sorted from PBMCs, taken 5 days after the yellow fever booster vaccination. CDR3 coding DNA: TGTGCCAGCAGCCCATACCCGGACAGGGGCCAAGAGACCCAGTACTTC. It specifies CASSPYPDRGQETQYF. The variable domain in full, with the rest retrieved from reference TRBV7-3 and TRBJ2-5, is GAGVSQTPSNKVTEKGKYVELRCDPISGHTALYWYRQSLGQGPEFLIYFQGTGAADDSGLPNDRFFAVRPEGSVSTLKIQRTERGDSAVYLCASSPYPDRGQETQYFGPGTRLLVL.